Shown below are 11 T cell receptor beta chains from a single sample sequenced in a study of OX40 agonist ivuxolimab in advanced cancers. Libraries were prepared by immunoSEQ multiplex PCR; TCRdb keeps only in-frame clonotypes and omits some of them. In the table there are 75,000 to 95,000 clones, around 90% of which are singletons. This specimen was CD4+ or CD8+ T cells sorted from blood, taken in a trial of the OX40 agonist ivuxolimab. The receptors shown here come from an adult with an advanced solid tumor such as melanoma, head and neck, liver or kidney cancer.

V usage is TRBV6-6 and J usage is TRBJ1-1; maybe TRBD1 (6 bases). Germline CDR1 and CDR2: MNHNY and SVGAGI (reference sequence). V was trimmed by 10 bases and J by 3 bases, leaving 15 bases between them. The CDR3 contains 13 residues. The CDR3 loop is CATWRGQDTEAFF. CDR3 DNA sequence: TGTGCCACATGGCGGGGGCAGGACACTGAAGCTTTCTTT.

In nucleotides, the CDR3 is TGTGCCAGCAGCCAACCAGGGACAGGGAGGAACACCGGGGAGCTGTTTTTT. Residues: CASSQPGTGRNTGELFF. The genes are TRBV4-2 and TRBJ2-2; 9 nucleotides agree with TRBD1. The CDR3 is made up of 17 amino acids. V dropped 2 bases and J dropped 1; count of bases not matched to a gene: 5. The germline V gene has CDR1 LGHNA and CDR2 YNFKEQ.

The chain employs TRBV27 and TRBJ2-1, with D uncertain. There are 14 residues in the CDR3. V was shortened by 3 bases and J by 0 bases, with 6 bases between the two germline ends. Germline-derived CDR1 and CDR2 are MNHEY and SMNVEV (reference sequence). CDR3 sequence reads: CASSFLSSYNEQFF. CDR3 nucleotide sequence: TGTGCCAGCAGTTTTCTTAGCTCCTACAATGAGCAGTTCTTC.

The V call is TRBV27, the J call TRBJ1-5; D is unresolved. V dropped 2 bases and J dropped 2 bases, with 16 bases sitting between them. This CDR3 has 17 residues. Germline V lookup: CDR1 MNHEY, CDR2 SMNVEV (reference sequence). As DNA, the CDR3 is TGTGCCAGCAGTTTAAGGTCTTACCCGAGAGGCAATCAGCCCCAGCATTTT. Its translation: CASSLRSYPRGNQPQHF.

This clone appeared once. The chain combines TRBV6-1 with TRBJ2-6, with unresolved D. V shed 7 bases and J shed 0 bases, with 10 bases lying between them. Looked up from germline, CDR1 is MNHNS and CDR2 is SASEGT. The CDR3 length is 15 residues. In nucleotides, the CDR3 is TGTGCCAGCAACCAGATCTCCTCTGGGGCCAACGTCCTGACTTTC. Encoded protein: CASNQISSGANVLTF.

V is TRBV7-2 and J is TRBJ1-5; TRBD1 might be the D (5 bases). This CDR3 comprises 15 residues. Germline V gene sequence: CDR1 SGHTA, CDR2 FQGNSA. Trimming left V 5 bases short and J 5 bases short, with 16 bases between. CDR3 coding DNA: TGTGCCAGCAGCCTTGGACGCGACAGATATCAGCCCCAGCATTTT. It yields the protein CASSLGRDRYQPQHF.

The chain links TRBV6-5 to TRBJ2-1; 10 nucleotides agree with TRBD1. The CDR3 has 14 residues. J was trimmed by 12 bases and V by 4 bases; bases with no gene match: 9. Germline CDR1 MNHEY, CDR2 SVGAGI. The CDR3 DNA is TGTGCCAGCAGTTGGGACAGGGGCAAAGGGGGGCAGTTCTTC. Amino acids: CASSWDRGKGGQFF.

This clone occurred once. The V call is TRBV7-9, the J call TRBJ1-4; no definite D call. CDR1 is SEHNR, CDR2 FQNEAQ, per germline (reference sequence). The CDR3 totals 15 residues. V shed 6 bases and J shed 1 base, with 12 bases lying between them. The CDR3 DNA reads TGTGCCAGCAGAGCCGGGCTAGGAACTAATGAAAAACTGTTTTTT. It yields the protein CASRAGLGTNEKLFF. Full variable domain (missing parts from reference TRBV7-9 and TRBJ1-4): DTGVSQNPRHKITKRGQNVTFRCDPISEHNRLYWYRQTLGQGPEFLTYFQNEAQLEKSRLLSDRFSAERPKGSFSTLEIQRTEQGDSAMYLCASRAGLGTNEKLFFGSGTQLSVL.

The V and J genes are TRBV5-1 and TRBJ2-1; D gene unclear. CDR3 length: 14 amino acids. Germline assignment: CDR1 SGHRS and CDR2 YFSETQ. Trimming cost V 6 bases and J 0 bases, with 10 bases left between them. This CDR3 is CASKTQSSYNEQFF. In DNA, the CDR3 is TGCGCCAGCAAGACACAGAGCTCCTACAATGAGCAGTTCTTC. Full variable domain (rest looked up from reference TRBV5-1 and TRBJ2-1): KAGVTQTPRYLIKTRGQQVTLSCSPISGHRSVSWYQQTPGQGLQFLFEYFSETQRNKGNFPGRFSGRQFSNSRSEMNVSTLELGDSALYLCASKTQSSYNEQFFGPGTRLTVL.

The chain is built from TRBV7-9 and TRBJ1-2; 7 bases map to TRBD1. The J segment lost 4 bases and the V segment lost 4 bases, leaving 6 bases of the junction unmatched. There are 14 residues in the CDR3. The germline V gene has CDR1 SEHNR and CDR2 FQNEAQ (reference sequence). CDR3 DNA sequence: TGTGCCAGCAGCTGGGAAGGGGGCCTCTATGGCTACACCTTC. This codes for CASSWEGGLYGYTF.

J is TRBJ2-2 and V is TRBV6-1; D remains unclear. Germline lookup yields CDR1 MNHNS and CDR2 SASEGT. CDR3 length: 14 amino acids. V lost 5 bases, J lost 0 bases, and 7 bases lay in between. This chain's CDR3 is CASSSGPNTGELFF. The CDR3 region has the DNA TGTGCCAGCAGTTCCGGTCCGAACACCGGGGAGCTGTTTTTT.